This T cell receptor (beta chain) was sequenced for a study of T cell changes during pregnancy in multiple sclerosis. Trimming removed 3 bases at V and 3 bases at J, with 12 bases between. Germline CDR1 reads SGHVS; CDR2 reads FNYEAQ. CDR3 length: 15 amino acids. Sequencing used immunoSEQ multiplex PCR; TCRdb keeps in-frame clones, though not all of them. The sample gives tens of thousands of clones, approximately 93% of which show up once; 2.5% to 3.5% is in the top ten. The sequence came from a female donor with multiple sclerosis, enrolled in a pregnancy study. This chain connects TRBV7-6 to TRBJ2-1; TRBD2 might be the D (6 bases). The sequenced sample was CD8+ T cells from peripheral blood mononuclear cells, obtained in the second trimester of pregnancy. The DNA of the CDR3 is TGTGCCAGCAGCTTCGACCTGGACTACTACAATGAGCAGTTCTTC. The encoded protein is CASSFDLDYYNEQFF.